This passage covers 24 T cell receptor beta chains from one sample sequenced in a study of blood T cells in healthy people across ages. Next came a second PCR, run for about 7 to 12 cycles, which used a sample-barcoded 5' primer along with a J-beta primer mix. TCRdb used MiXCR to reprocess the 5' RACE reads, holding one entry per CDR3 protein. The top ten hold under 15% of the sample, which has 980,000 or so distinct CDR3 sequences, under 50% seen once. The sample consisted of blood. The receptors were sampled from a man aged 25 to 45 in good health.

V usage is TRBV10-3 and J usage is TRBJ1-5, with a possible D match to TRBD1 (5 bases). The germline V gene has CDR1 ENHRY and CDR2 SYGVKD. V lost 6 bases and J lost 1, with 10 bases in between. The length of the CDR3 is 14 residues. The CDR3: CAIRTQGSNQPQHF. The CDR3 DNA reads as TGTGCCATCAGGACCCAGGGAAGCAATCAGCCCCAGCATTTT.

This clonotype has just a few counts. The chain couples TRBV4-2 to TRBJ2-7; the D gene is possibly TRBD2 (5 bases). Trimming took off 3 bases at V and 0 bases at J, with 9 bases between the two ends. CDR3 length: 14 amino acids. Germline V gene data show CDR1 as LGHNA and CDR2 as YNFKEQ. In nucleotides, the CDR3 is TGTGCCAGCAGCCAGGAGGCTCTCTCCTACGAGCAGTACTTC. This codes for CASSQEALSYEQYF.

The chain combines TRBV27 with TRBJ2-7; 10 bases fit TRBD1. This CDR3 contains 15 residues. The J segment lost 3 bases and the V segment lost 11 bases, leaving 13 bases of the junction unmatched. Looked up from germline, CDR1 is MNHEY and CDR2 is SMNVEV (reference sequence). This CDR3 reads CAGNPGQGRFYEQYF. The DNA for the CDR3 is TGTGCCGGCAACCCGGGACAGGGGCGTTTCTACGAGCAGTACTTC.

The table lists this clonotype with a few counts. The genes are TRBV20-1 and TRBJ1-2; D possibly corresponds to TRBD1 (5 bases). The CDR3 loop spans 14 amino acids. The ends were cut back, 1 base at V and 4 bases at J, with 13 bases in the middle. Germline V gene data show CDR1 as DFQATT and CDR2 as SNEGSKA (reference sequence). The CDR3 coding sequence is TGCAGTGCTAGAGTCGGGGGTTTCGGCTATGGCTACACCTTC. Translation gives CSARVGGFGYGYTF.

The genes are TRBV4-1 and TRBJ1-4; D ambiguous. The V gene lost 1 base and the J gene lost 0 bases, with 6 bases spanning the gap. Germline V gene lookup returns CDR1 MGHRA and CDR2 YSYEKL. CDR3 length: 15 residues. The CDR3 DNA follows: TGCGCCAGCAGCCAAGGGGTAGCAACTAATGAAAAACTGTTTTTT. It specifies CASSQGVATNEKLFF.

This rearrangement joins TRBV10-3 to TRBJ2-2; maybe TRBD2 (5 bases). Germline V lookup: CDR1 ENHRY, CDR2 SYGVKD. Trimming took 4 bases from V and 11 from J, leaving 26 bases between them. The CDR3 spans 17 residues. CDR3 in amino acids: CAISGSPVVPDSGELFF. For the CDR3, the DNA is TGTGCCATCAGTGGATCCCCGGTAGTCCCGGACTCTGGAGAGCTGTTTTTT.

This clonotype was seen more than once but under ten times. V and J are TRBV7-2 and TRBJ2-1, with TRBD2 matching 11 bases. There are 16 residues in the CDR3. With 0 bases clipped from V and 8 bases from J, the junction kept 6 bases outside the gene matches. The germline V gene has CDR1 SGHTA and CDR2 FQGNSA. Here the CDR3 DNA reads TGTGCCAGCAGCTTAGCGGTTAGCGGGGGGGTGTATGAGCAGTTCTTC. Translation: CASSLAVSGGVYEQFF.

The chain couples TRBV3-1 to TRBJ1-5, with D possibly matching TRBD1 (6 bases). The ends were cut back, 2 bases at V and 5 bases at J, with 10 bases in the middle. Per the germline V gene, CDR1 is LGHDT and CDR2 is YNNKEL (reference sequence). The length of the CDR3 is 14 residues. The CDR3 bases are TGTGCCAGCAGCCAATGGGGGCCTGATCAGCCCCAGCATTTT. This encodes CASSQWGPDQPQHF.

This clonotype was seen a handful of times. The V call is TRBV2, the J call TRBJ2-5; 8 bases are a match to TRBD2. This CDR3 has 12 amino acids. V gave up 2 bases and J gave up 11 bases; unmatched junction bases: 4. CDR1 is SNHLY and CDR2 is FYNNEI in the germline V gene. CDR3 sequence reads: CASSESGGEQYF. CDR3 nucleotides: TGTGCCAGCAGTGAATCGGGGGGGGAGCAGTACTTC.

This rearrangement joins TRBV2 to TRBJ2-2, with D maybe TRBD2 (6 bases). With 5 bases removed from V and 7 bases from J, the gap between germline ends came to 20 bases. Germline CDR1 SNHLY, CDR2 FYNNEI. This CDR3 region has 16 residues. CDR3 DNA: TGTGCCAGCAGTCCCGAAGCGGGCGCCCGACTCGGGGAGCTGTTTTTT. As protein: CASSPEAGARLGELFF.

There are a few counts of this clonotype. The chain combines TRBV29-1 with TRBJ2-3; the match to TRBD2 covers 11 bases. J lost 6 bases, V lost 6 bases, and 11 bases had no gene match. The CDR3 runs to 15 residues. Germline loops: CDR1 SQVTM, CDR2 ANQGSEA. This chain's CDR3 is CSVAEGRLAGDTQYF. CDR3 bases: TGCAGCGTCGCTGAAGGTCGACTAGCGGGGGATACGCAGTATTTT.

Note on this clonotype: A read error is possible here, since a much larger clone lies one base away. This chain links TRBV7-2 with TRBJ2-5, with a tentative D call TRBD1 (6 bases). The DNA matches TRBJ2-7 better at its end, which makes the J call doubtful. The CDR3 contains 13 residues. Germline lookup yields CDR1 SGHTA and CDR2 FQGNSA. CDR3 nucleotides: TGTGCCAGCAGCTCAGGGGCTACGTCCGAGCAGTACTTC. Its protein is CASSSGATSEQYF.

Only a few counts were recorded for this clonotype. The genes are TRBV7-2 and TRBJ2-3; 10 bases align to TRBD2. The CDR3 is 15 residues long. The V gene's germline CDR1 is SGHTA and CDR2 FQGNSA. The trim removed 4 bases at V and 5 bases at J, leaving 6 bases unmatched. The CDR3 sequence: CASSSSGGVIDTQYF. The CDR3 DNA reads as TGTGCCAGCAGCTCAAGCGGGGGGGTTATAGATACGCAGTATTTT. Drawing the rest from reference TRBV7-2 and TRBJ2-3, the complete variable domain is GAGVSQSPSNKVTEKGKDVELRCDPISGHTALYWYRQSLGQGLEFLIYFQGNSAPDKSGLPSDRFSAERTGGSVSTLTIQRTQQEDSAVYLCASSSSGGVIDTQYFGPGTRLTVL.

This clonotype was seen a few times. The V gene is TRBV6-2 or TRBV6-3, the J gene TRBJ1-2; D might be TRBD1 (5 bases). Trimming pared 0 bases from V and 4 bases from J, leaving 9 bases between. Germline V gene lookup returns CDR1 MNHEY and CDR2 SVGEGT. The CDR3 extends over 14 amino acids. CDR3 coding DNA: TGTGCCAGCAGTTACTCGGGGGACGTCTATGGCTACACCTTC. Protein sequence: CASSYSGDVYGYTF.

V is TRBV6-2 or TRBV6-3 and J is TRBJ1-5, with a weak D call TRBD1 (6 bases). V gave up 5 bases and J gave up 0 bases, with 14 bases separating them. The CDR3 contains 16 residues. Germline V CDR1 and CDR2: MNHEY, SVGEGT. This CDR3 reads CASSKTGRFSNQPQHF. In DNA form, the CDR3 reads TGTGCCAGCAGTAAAACAGGGAGGTTTAGCAATCAGCCCCAGCATTTT.

The gene calls are TRBV10-3 and TRBJ2-7; TRBD1 matches 7 bases. Per germline, CDR1 ENHRY and CDR2 SYGVKD. The CDR3 length is 14 residues. V gave up 4 bases and J gave up 3 bases; unmatched junction bases: 6. This CDR3 reads CAISVTGPIYEQYF. CDR3 nucleotides: TGTGCCATCAGTGTGACAGGGCCCATCTACGAGCAGTACTTC.

The gene calls are TRBV3-1 and TRBJ1-5; weak D call: TRBD1 (6 bases). V was clipped by 0 bases and J by 1 base, with 13 bases between them. Germline CDR1 is LGHDT and CDR2 is YNNKEL (reference sequence). The length of the CDR3 is 17 residues. The CDR3 protein is CASSQDGGAGSNQPQHF. The DNA of the CDR3 is TGTGCCAGCAGCCAAGATGGGGGGGCAGGAAGCAATCAGCCCCAGCATTTT.

V is TRBV28 and J is TRBJ2-7; D is uncertain. The CDR3 spans 13 residues. CDR1 and CDR2 (germline): MDHEN, SYDVKM. V lost 4 bases and J lost 5, with 12 bases in between. CDR3 bases: TGTGCCAGCAGTTGGAGATTGCGGAACGAGCAGTACTTC. This translates into CASSWRLRNEQYF. The full variable domain, completed using reference TRBV28 and TRBJ2-7, is DVKVTQSSRYLVKRTGEKVFLECVQDMDHENMFWYRQDPGLGLRLIYFSYDVKMKEKGDIPEGYSVSREKKERFSLILESASTNQTSMYLCASSWRLRNEQYFGPGTRLTVT.

This clonotype was found a few times. The chain combines TRBV21-1 with TRBJ2-7; TRBD1, as called in the table, went unchecked against the DNA. The J call may be faulty, since TRBJ2-5 better matches the DNA end. TRBV21-1 is an annotated pseudogene. CDR3 length: 14 amino acids. The chain's CDR3 is CASSKALGRETQYF. The CDR3, as DNA: TGTGCCAGCAGCAAAGCTTTAGGGCGAGAGACCCAGTACTTC.

This chain joins TRBV20-1 and TRBJ1-1; 8 nucleotides line up with TRBD1. V lost 6 bases and J lost 5; bases outside the gene matches: 11. CDR1 and CDR2 (germline): DFQATT, SNEGSKA (reference sequence). The CDR3 is 14 amino acids. The CDR3 region is CSAPYQGARTEAFF. The CDR3 nucleotides are TGCAGTGCGCCTTATCAGGGGGCGCGGACTGAAGCTTTCTTT.

The rearrangement links TRBV5-6 to TRBJ2-1, with 10 bases fitting TRBD2. CDR1 SGHDT and CDR2 YYEEEE come from the germline V gene. After removal of 0 bases from V and 9 bases from J, the junction contained 6 bases not matched to a gene. The CDR3 is 15 amino acids. CDR3: CASSLGAGGRFEQFF. CDR3 coding DNA: TGTGCCAGCAGCTTGGGAGCGGGGGGGCGGTTTGAGCAGTTCTTC.

This rearrangement joins TRBV6-1 to TRBJ2-5; D unclear. Trimming took off 6 bases at V and 11 bases at J, with 16 bases between the two ends. Germline CDR1 and CDR2: MNHNS and SASEGT. The CDR3 is 12 residues long. Here the CDR3 DNA reads TGTGCCAGCAGGGGGTCCTTGTCAGAGCAGTACTTC. As protein: CASRGSLSEQYF.

V gene TRBV6-5 combines with J gene TRBJ1-4; D call uncertain. The germline V gene has CDR1 MNHEY and CDR2 SVGAGI. The V and J ends lost 7 bases and 0 bases respectively, with 3 bases between them. CDR3 length: 12 amino acids. CDR3 sequence reads: CASTTTNEKLFF. DNA of the CDR3: TGTGCCAGCACTACAACTAATGAAAAACTGTTTTTT.

In this sample, this clonotype turned up a few times. V usage is TRBV7-2 and J usage is TRBJ1-1; 12 nucleotides align to TRBD1. The CDR3 runs to 18 residues. J lost 5 bases, V lost 1 base, and 11 bases had no gene match. Germline lookup yields CDR1 SGHTA and CDR2 FQGNSA. The CDR3 nucleotides are TGTGCCAGCAGCTTAGTAGGGACAGGGGGCCTTCAACCGACTGAAGCTTTCTTT. Amino acids: CASSLVGTGGLQPTEAFF.